The clone carrying this T cell receptor (beta chain) was recorded at least ten times. Its antigen remains unknown. The data derive from a study of response to subunit inactivated influenza vaccine. TCRdb independently ran MiXCR on the RT-PCR reads; one entry per CDR3 protein. This table holds 550,000 to 800,000 distinct CDR3 sequences, 15% to 17% found once. Study conclusions and caveats: The authors put forward the suggestion that each seasonal influenza vaccination may bring in only a limited number of new T cells.

The starting material was PBMCs from blood, obtained less than 13 days after vaccination. The receptor's source is a middle-aged man who received an inactivated influenza vaccine.

In nucleotides, the CDR3 is TGTGCCAGCAGCTCTGGACTAGCGGGGCGGGAGACCCAGTACTTC. This encodes CASSSGLAGRETQYF. The chain joins TRBV7-2 to TRBJ2-5, with 12 bases matching TRBD2. The J segment lost 5 bases and the V segment lost 4 bases, leaving 5 bases of the junction unmatched. CDR1 SGHTA and CDR2 FQGNSA come from the germline V gene. There are 15 residues in the CDR3. The full variable domain, completed using reference TRBV7-2 and TRBJ2-5, is GAGVSQSPSNKVTEKGKDVELRCDPISGHTALYWYRQSLGQGLEFLIYFQGNSAPDKSGLPSDRFSAERTGGSVSTLTIQRTQQEDSAVYLCASSSGLAGRETQYFGPGTRLLVL.